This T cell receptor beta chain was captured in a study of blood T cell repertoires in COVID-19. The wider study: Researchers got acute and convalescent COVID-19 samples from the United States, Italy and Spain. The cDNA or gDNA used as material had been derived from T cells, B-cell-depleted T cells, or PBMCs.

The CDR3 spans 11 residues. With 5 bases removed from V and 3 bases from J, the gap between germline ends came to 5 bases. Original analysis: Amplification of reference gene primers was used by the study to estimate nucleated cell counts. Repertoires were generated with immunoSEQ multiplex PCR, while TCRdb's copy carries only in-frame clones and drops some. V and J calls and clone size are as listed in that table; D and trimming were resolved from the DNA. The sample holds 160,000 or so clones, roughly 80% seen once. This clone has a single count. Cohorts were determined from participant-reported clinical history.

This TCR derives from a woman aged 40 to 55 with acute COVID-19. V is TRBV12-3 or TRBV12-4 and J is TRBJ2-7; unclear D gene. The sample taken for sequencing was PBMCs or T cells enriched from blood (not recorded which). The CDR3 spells CASSVYYEQYF. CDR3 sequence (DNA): TGTGCCAGCAGTGTTTACTACGAGCAGTACTTC.